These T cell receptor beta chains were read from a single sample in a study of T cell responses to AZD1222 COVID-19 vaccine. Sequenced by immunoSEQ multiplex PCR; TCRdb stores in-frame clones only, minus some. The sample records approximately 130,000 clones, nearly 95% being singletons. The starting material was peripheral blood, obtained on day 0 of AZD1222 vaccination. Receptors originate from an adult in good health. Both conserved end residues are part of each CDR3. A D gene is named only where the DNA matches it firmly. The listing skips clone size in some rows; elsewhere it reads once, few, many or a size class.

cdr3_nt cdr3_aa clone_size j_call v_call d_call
TGTGCCAGCACCGACCCATGGAACACTGAAGCTTTCTTT CASTDPWNTEAFF - TRBJ1-1 TRBV6-5 -
TGTGCCAGCAGCTTTCAGGGGAATGAAAAACTGTTTTTT CASSFQGNEKLFF - TRBJ1-4 TRBV5-4 -
TGTGCCAGCTCACCCTTGACAGGGGCTGGAAACACCATATATTTT CASSPLTGAGNTIYF - TRBJ1-3 TRBV18 TRBD1
TGCGCCAGCAGCTTGGGAGGATCTAATGAAAAACTGTTTTTT CASSLGGSNEKLFF - TRBJ1-4 TRBV5-1 -
TGTGCCACCAGCTCCCGGGGTTGGGGAGGGGGCACTGAAGCTTTCTTT CATSSRGWGGGTEAFF - TRBJ1-1 TRBV15 -
TGTGCCAGCAGTTTCGTCACAGGGGACGAGCAGTACTTC CASSFVTGDEQYF once TRBJ2-7 TRBV12-3/TRBV12-4 TRBD1
TGTGCCATCAGTGTGGGGGGGCGCTTAAGTTCACCCCTCCACTTT CAISVGGRLSSPLHF - TRBJ1-6 TRBV10-3 -
TGTGCCAGCAGTTTGGGGGGACAGGGGGCTAATCAGCCCCAGCATTTT CASSLGGQGANQPQHF - TRBJ1-5 TRBV27 TRBD1
TGTGCTAGTGGTTTGGGGGGCCTGGGCTCACCCCTCCACTTT CASGLGGLGSPLHF - TRBJ1-6 TRBV12-5 -
TGTGCCAGTAGTACCGGAACGAACACTGAAGCTTTCTTT CASSTGTNTEAFF - TRBJ1-1 TRBV19 -
TGCGCCAGCAGTGAGGCAGATACGCAGTATTTT CASSEADTQYF - TRBJ2-3 TRBV10-1 -
TGTGCCAGCAGCTTAGGGGGCAGCCACAATGAGCAGTTCTTC CASSLGGSHNEQFF - TRBJ2-1 TRBV11-3 -
TGTGCCAGCAGTTACGGCCAGGGTCCCACCTATGGCTACACCTTC CASSYGQGPTYGYTF - TRBJ1-2 TRBV6-5 -
TGTGCCAGCAGCCAAGAAGGGCTAGCGGGGGGAAATGAGCAGTTCTTC CASSQEGLAGGNEQFF - TRBJ2-1 TRBV3-1/TRBV3-2 TRBD2
TGCGCCAGCAGCTTCGGGCAGGACTACGGCTACACCTTC CASSFGQDYGYTF once TRBJ1-2 TRBV5-1 -
TGCGCCAGCAGCACTGGGGACAGTGCTCTCGACGAGCAGTACTTC CASSTGDSALDEQYF - TRBJ2-7 TRBV5-1 TRBD1
TGTGCCAGCATGCTGGCCCAAGGGGAGCAGTACTTC CASMLAQGEQYF - TRBJ2-7 TRBV6-6 -
TGCGCCAGCAGCTTGGGAGGGACTAGCGGGGGGCTCAATGAGCAGTTCTTC CASSLGGTSGGLNEQFF - TRBJ2-1 TRBV5-1 TRBD2
TGCGCCAGCAGAAGAGGGACAGTTAATGAAAAACTGTTTTTT CASRRGTVNEKLFF - TRBJ1-4 TRBV5-1 TRBD1
TGTGCCAGTAGTCTCAGGACAGGGGGCAAGCAGTACTTC CASSLRTGGKQYF - TRBJ2-7 TRBV19 TRBD1
TGTGCCACCAGCGGGGGACAGGGAGACTATGGCTACACCTTC CATSGGQGDYGYTF - TRBJ1-2 TRBV15 TRBD1
TGTGCCAGCAGCTTAAACCAGGGGGCGGTTGAAAAACTGTTTTTT CASSLNQGAVEKLFF - TRBJ1-4 TRBV11-2 TRBD1
TGTGCCAGCAGCCCCAGGACAGGGGGCCCCACTGAAGCTTTCTTT CASSPRTGGPTEAFF - TRBJ1-1 TRBV7-9 TRBD1
TGTGCCAGCAGCCTCCTTGGGCTAGATACGCAGTATTTT CASSLLGLDTQYF - TRBJ2-3 TRBV11-3 -
TGTGCCAGCAGCTGGGGGAAGCCACCCCTCCACTTT CASSWGKPPLHF - TRBJ1-6 TRBV5-4 -
TGTGCCAGCAGCTTAGGGGGGGGATACTACAATGAGCAGTTCTTC CASSLGGGYYNEQFF - TRBJ2-1 TRBV7-2 TRBD2
TGTGCCAGCAGGGAGACGGGGAGCACTGAAGCTTTCTTT CASRETGSTEAFF - TRBJ1-1 TRBV7-9 -
TGCGCCAGCAGCCTGACAGGGACAAACACTGAAGCTTTCTTT CASSLTGTNTEAFF - TRBJ1-1 TRBV5-1 TRBD1
TGTGCCAGCAGCCAAGGTAATTCACCCCTCCACTTT CASSQGNSPLHF - TRBJ1-6 TRBV3-1/TRBV3-2 -
TGTGCCAGCAGTTTGTCTAAGTCCAATGAGCAGTTCTTC CASSLSKSNEQFF - TRBJ2-1 TRBV12-3/TRBV12-4 -
TGTGCCAGCCTCCCCCTGGGACAGCAATTTGAAGCTTTCTTT CASLPLGQQFEAFF - TRBJ1-1 TRBV21-1 -
TGTGCCAGTGATTGGGGGAACACTGAAGCTTTCTTT CASDWGNTEAFF - TRBJ1-1 TRBV19 -